The 6 T cell receptor beta chains in this list originate from one sample, sequenced in a study of blood T cell repertoires in COVID-19. Method: immunoSEQ multiplex PCR; TCRdb's copy keeps in-frame clones and lacks some. Here the sample spans some 250,000 clones, more than 80% being singletons. Source material: peripheral blood. These receptors were collected from a woman older than 75 with COVID-19, enrolled during active disease.

The genes are TRBV4-2 and TRBJ2-5, with 9 bases fitting TRBD2. Germline V lookup: CDR1 LGHNA, CDR2 YNFKEQ. The length of the CDR3 is 17 residues. The junction had 9 bases not matched to a gene; V was cut back by 0 bases and J by 4 bases. The CDR3 DNA sequence: TGTGCCAGCAGCCAAGACCGCCAGCGGGGGGATCGAGAGACCCAGTACTTC. This gives the protein CASSQDRQRGDRETQYF.

The chain has TRBV5-6 and TRBJ1-5, with TRBD1 as a possible D gene (6 bases). Deletions cut 1 base from V and 2 bases from J, with 10 bases between. CDR1 is SGHDT and CDR2 is YYEEEE in the germline V gene. This CDR3 has 15 amino acids. DNA for the CDR3: TGTGCCAGCAGCTTGCTCAGGGGAGGCAATCAGCCCCAGCATTTT. Its protein is CASSLLRGGNQPQHF.

In regard to this clone: One end of the junction varies from germline; a read error may be responsible. J is TRBJ2-1 and V is TRBV7-7; D perhaps matches TRBD2 (6 bases). The CDR3 sequence is 15 residues long. From germline, CDR1 is SSHAT and CDR2 FNYEAQ (reference sequence). The CDR3: CASSLEGGSYDEQFF. The DNA for the CDR3 is TGTGCTAGCAGCTTAGAAGGAGGGAGTTATGATGAGCAGTTCTTC.

This chain connects TRBV5-6 to TRBJ1-5; D may be TRBD1 (5 bases). The V and J ends lost 2 bases and 1 base respectively, with 7 bases between them. Germline lookup yields CDR1 SGHDT and CDR2 YYEEEE. There are 14 residues in the CDR3. For the CDR3, the DNA is TGTGCCAGCAGCTTCTACAGGAGCAATCAGCCCCAGCATTTT. Protein product: CASSFYRSNQPQHF.

The V gene is TRBV5-6, the J gene TRBJ2-5, with D maybe TRBD2 (5 bases). Trimming removed 3 bases from V and 7 bases from J, with 13 bases in between. This CDR3 region has 13 residues. Germline V gives CDR1 SGHDT, CDR2 YYEEEE. The CDR3 is CASSSGRARTQYF. Written as DNA, the CDR3 is TGTGCCAGCAGCTCGGGGAGAGCCCGGACCCAGTACTTC. The entire variable domain, with the rest obtained from reference TRBV5-6 and TRBJ2-5, is as follows: DAGVTQSPTHLIKTRGQQVTLRCSPKSGHDTVSWYQQALGQGPQFIFQYYEEEERQRGNFPDRFSGHQFPNYSSELNVNALLLGDSALYLCASSSGRARTQYFGPGTRLLVL.

The rearrangement uses TRBV6-2 or TRBV6-3 and TRBJ2-1; 7 positions agree with TRBD2. The CDR3 extends over 16 amino acids. CDR1 and CDR2 from the germline V gene are MNHEY and SVGEGT. V shed 6 bases, J shed 2 bases, and the junction held 10 bases outside the gene matches. CDR3 in DNA: TGTGCCAGCAGCCCTACGGGAGGATGGACCTACAATGAGCAGTTCTTC. Its translation is CASSPTGGWTYNEQFF.